This entry lists 30 T cell receptor beta chains sequenced from one sample in a study of T cell responses to AZD1222 COVID-19 vaccine. Data came from immunoSEQ multiplex PCR; TCRdb stores just in-frame clones and leaves some out. The table records around 140,000 clones, 85% to 95% of them present only once. The sequenced sample was peripheral blood, obtained 28 days after the second AZD1222 dose. The source of these receptors is an adult who received the AZD1222 COVID-19 vaccine.

The chain is built from TRBV29-1 and TRBJ2-3, with a weak D call TRBD2 (6 bases). Trimming removed 7 bases from V and 7 bases from J, with 21 bases in between. Germline CDR1 SQVTM, CDR2 ANQGSEA. The CDR3 has 14 residues. The CDR3 reads CSGRESEALNTQYF. In DNA form, the CDR3 reads TGCAGCGGCCGGGAGTCAGAAGCTTTAAATACGCAGTATTTT.

The V and J genes are TRBV29-1 and TRBJ1-5; 7 bases are shared with TRBD1. V dropped 7 bases and J dropped 5; count of bases not matched to a gene: 8. This CDR3 spans 13 amino acids. Germline-derived CDR1 and CDR2 are SQVTM and ANQGSEA. The CDR3 DNA sequence: TGCAGCGCTCAGACAGGGATCGATCAGCCCCAGCATTTT. It yields the protein CSAQTGIDQPQHF. Variable domain in full (rest from reference TRBV29-1 and TRBJ1-5): SAVISQKPSRDICQRGTSLTIQCQVDSQVTMMFWYRQQPGQSLTLIATANQGSEATYESGFVIDKFPISRPNLTFSTLTVSNMSPEDSSIYLCSAQTGIDQPQHFGDGTRLSIL.

The genes are TRBV12-3 or TRBV12-4 and TRBJ2-5, with 9 bases fitting TRBD1. The CDR3 sequence is 12 residues long. With 5 bases clipped from V and 6 bases from J, the junction kept 1 base outside the gene matches. CDR3 sequence (DNA): TGTGCCAGCAGTGGACAGGGGCAGACCCAGTACTTC. Translation: CASSGQGQTQYF.

The chain uses TRBV5-1 and TRBJ1-2; no definite D call. Germline V gene sequence: CDR1 SGHRS, CDR2 YFSETQ. Trimming left V 0 bases short and J 5 bases short, with 8 bases between. The CDR3 sequence is 13 residues long. For the CDR3, the DNA is TGCGCCAGCAGCTTGGACAAGCGGTATGGCTACACCTTC. Translation gives CASSLDKRYGYTF.

The chain uses TRBV3-1 (or the pseudogene TRBV3-2) and TRBJ2-1; TRBD2 is a possible D gene (6 bases). The V end lost 0 bases, the J end lost 3 bases, and 15 bases lay between the germline ends. Per germline, CDR1 LGHDT and CDR2 YNNKEL (reference sequence). CDR3 length: 17 amino acids. The CDR3 nucleotides read TGTGCCAGCAGCCAAGATTGGGGGACTGCCTTCTACAATGAGCAGTTCTTC. Protein product: CASSQDWGTAFYNEQFF.

The chain uses TRBV19 and TRBJ1-3, with D uncertain. The V gene's germline CDR1 is LNHDA and CDR2 SQIVND (reference sequence). The CDR3 length is 13 residues. Trimming took off 7 bases at V and 5 bases at J, with 12 bases between the two ends. DNA for the CDR3: TGTGCCAGTAATCCTGGATACCGAAACACCATATATTTT. Its translation is CASNPGYRNTIYF.

The V call is TRBV4-3, the J call TRBJ1-4; the D is unclear. The germline V gene encodes CDR1 LGHNA and CDR2 YSLEER. The CDR3 runs to 13 residues. The V gene lost 0 bases and the J gene lost 7 bases, with 6 bases spanning the gap. This chain's CDR3 is CASSQDRSEKLFF. CDR3 in DNA: TGCGCCAGCAGCCAAGACAGGAGTGAAAAACTGTTTTTT.

The chain recombines TRBV6-5 with TRBJ1-2; possibly TRBD1 for D (5 bases). The CDR3 consists of 15 residues. Germline CDR1 MNHEY, CDR2 SVGAGI. The V gene lost 0 bases and the J gene lost 2 bases, with 10 bases spanning the gap. The CDR3 DNA sequence: TGTGCCAGCAGTTACTCTTCGACAGAAAACTATGGCTACACCTTC. Protein sequence: CASSYSSTENYGYTF.

This clone has only one observation. This chain joins TRBV7-9 and TRBJ1-5; D is uncertain. V lost 1 base and J lost 5, with 6 bases in between. Germline V gene sequence: CDR1 SEHNR, CDR2 FQNEAQ (reference sequence). The CDR3 sequence is 13 residues long. In DNA form, the CDR3 reads TGTGCCAGCAGCTTAGAACTAGATCAGCCCCAGCATTTT. Protein product: CASSLELDQPQHF.

The genes are TRBV7-3 and TRBJ2-1; no reliable D call. V was pared by 4 bases and J by 10 bases, with 14 bases between. The germline gives CDR1 SGHTA, CDR2 FQGTGA. This CDR3 region has 13 residues. The CDR3 DNA reads as TGTGCCAGCAGCTCCAACTCTCCGCGGGAGCAGTTCTTC. This translates into CASSSNSPREQFF.

This clone came up once. This chain uses TRBV29-1 with TRBJ2-2; 11 nucleotides align to TRBD2. Germline CDR1 SQVTM, CDR2 ANQGSEA. The junction had 5 bases not matched to a gene; V was cut back by 2 bases and J by 6 bases. The length of the CDR3 is 15 residues. In DNA, the CDR3 is TGCAGCGTTGAATGGCTAGCGGGAGGTGCCGGGGAGCTGTTTTTT. This sequence encodes CSVEWLAGGAGELFF.

This clone was detected only once. J is TRBJ2-1 and V is TRBV5-1; 8 nucleotides agree with TRBD1. The germline V gene encodes CDR1 SGHRS and CDR2 YFSETQ. There are 16 residues in the CDR3. V was clipped by 1 base and J by 7 bases; unmatched bases: 10. CDR3 region: CASSLKGRGHGNEQFF. CDR3 sequence (DNA): TGCGCCAGCAGCTTGAAGGGCAGGGGGCACGGGAATGAGCAGTTCTTC.

The V call is TRBV29-1, the J call TRBJ2-1; D tentatively fits TRBD1 or TRBD2 (6 bases each). V lost 6 bases to trimming and J lost 3 bases, with 15 bases between them. The CDR3 spans 14 residues. From germline, CDR1 is SQVTM and CDR2 ANQGSEA. The CDR3: CSVGGTGFYNEQFF. The CDR3 DNA is TGCAGCGTGGGGGGAACAGGGTTCTACAATGAGCAGTTCTTC.

The genes are TRBV19 and TRBJ1-1; perhaps TRBD1 as D (6 bases). Germline CDR1 reads LNHDA; CDR2 reads SQIVND (reference sequence). CDR3 length: 15 amino acids. The ends were cut back, 7 bases at V and 6 bases at J, with 21 bases in the middle. CDR3 region: CASKDRTLPGPEAFF. As DNA, the CDR3 is TGTGCCAGTAAAGACAGGACACTCCCTGGCCCTGAAGCTTTCTTT.

The rearrangement links TRBV30 to TRBJ1-4; the D is unclear. V lost 2 bases, J lost 3 bases, and 7 bases lay in between. Germline V CDR1 and CDR2: GTSNPN, SVGIG (reference sequence). This CDR3 spans 13 amino acids. In DNA, the CDR3 is TGTGCCTGGAGTAGCGATTCTAATGAAAAACTGTTTTTT. Amino acids: CAWSSDSNEKLFF. The full variable domain, with the rest looked up from reference TRBV30 and TRBJ1-4, is SQTIHQWPATLVQPVGSPLSLECTVEGTSNPNLYWYRQAAGRGLQLLFYSVGIGQISSEVPQNLSASRPQDRQFILSSKKLLLSDSGFYLCAWSSDSNEKLFFGSGTQLSVL.

This clone was recorded only once. The chain combines TRBV5-4 with TRBJ1-6; 8 nucleotides align to TRBD1. Per germline, CDR1 SGHNT and CDR2 YYREEE (reference sequence). This CDR3 comprises 15 residues. Trimming removed 0 bases from V and 4 bases from J; junction bases left unmatched: 0. The CDR3 region is CASSLGTGYNSPLHF. The CDR3 DNA follows: TGTGCCAGCAGCTTGGGGACAGGGTATAATTCACCCCTCCACTTT.

The chain couples TRBV7-2 to TRBJ2-1; no clear D gene. The CDR3 consists of 13 residues. The V gene's germline CDR1 is SGHTA and CDR2 FQGNSA. Trimming left V 5 bases short and J 1 base short, with 6 bases between. The CDR3 DNA reads as TGTGCCAGCAGCCCAGGTTCCTACAATGAGCAGTTCTTC. This sequence encodes CASSPGSYNEQFF.

The CDR3 region has the DNA TGTGCCAGCAGCCGCCGACAGGGCATCAATCAGCCCCAGCATTTT. Translation gives CASSRRQGINQPQHF. J is TRBJ1-5 and V is TRBV6-5; 7 nucleotides match TRBD1. The CDR3 runs 15 residues. Trimming removed 6 bases from V and 3 bases from J; junction bases left unmatched: 8. Germline lookup yields CDR1 MNHEY and CDR2 SVGAGI.

V gene TRBV18 combines with J gene TRBJ1-5, with no clear D. The CDR3 length is 14 residues. Trimming left V 1 base short and J 11 bases short, with 15 bases between. Germline CDR1 is KGHSH and CDR2 is LQKENI. The CDR3 coding sequence is TGTGCCAGCTCACCACAACGGGGAGAGAGGGCCCAGCATTTT. As protein: CASSPQRGERAQHF.

The V gene is TRBV7-8, the J gene TRBJ2-2; D remains ambiguous. The CDR3 has 13 amino acids. V dropped 5 bases and J dropped 2 bases, with 6 bases sitting between them. Germline V lookup: CDR1 SGHVS, CDR2 FQNEAQ. The CDR3 DNA follows: TGTGCCAGCAGCCGGGCTAACACCGGGGAGCTGTTTTTT. The encoded protein is CASSRANTGELFF.

V and J are TRBV5-1 and TRBJ1-3; D might be TRBD1 (5 bases). This CDR3 has 16 residues. Germline V CDR1 and CDR2: SGHRS, YFSETQ. V lost 0 bases and J lost 0, with 10 bases in between. CDR3 sequence (DNA): TGCGCCAGCAGCTTGGCCGGGGGTCGCTCTGGAAACACCATATATTTT. It is translated as CASSLAGGRSGNTIYF.

This chain connects TRBV9 to TRBJ2-1, with TRBD2 as a possible D gene (5 bases). V was cut by 0 bases and J by 5 bases, with 12 bases left in between. The CDR3 has 15 amino acids. Germline CDR1 SGDLS, CDR2 YYNGEE. CDR3 bases: TGTGCCAGCAGCGTAGCTGCTAGCTACGACAATGAGCAGTTCTTC. Protein: CASSVAASYDNEQFF.

The chain joins TRBV5-6 to TRBJ1-1; no reliable D call. This CDR3 region has 12 residues. Trimming removed 0 bases from V and 8 bases from J, with 8 bases in between. Germline CDR1 reads SGHDT; CDR2 reads YYEEEE. CDR3 DNA: TGTGCCAGCAGCTTGGCGAGGGAGGAAGCTTTCTTT. Protein sequence: CASSLAREEAFF.

This chain uses TRBV19 with TRBJ1-2, with a weak D call TRBD1 (6 bases). Germline CDR1 is LNHDA and CDR2 is SQIVND (reference sequence). The CDR3 has 17 amino acids. The V and J ends lost 5 bases and 2 bases respectively, with 21 bases between them. The CDR3 spells CASSRGSAGQGNYGYTF. The DNA of the CDR3 is TGTGCCAGTAGTCGGGGTTCTGCGGGGCAGGGGAACTATGGCTACACCTTC.

The V call is TRBV5-6, the J call TRBJ2-1; TRBD1 aligns across 7 bases. The length of the CDR3 is 12 residues. Germline loops: CDR1 SGHDT, CDR2 YYEEEE. Losses at the gene ends were 1 base for V and 10 bases for J; bases not matched to a gene: 2. CDR3 nucleotide sequence: TGTGCCAGCAGCTTGAGGACAGGAGAGCAGTTCTTC. It specifies CASSLRTGEQFF.

This clone was detected only once. This chain links TRBV6-5 with TRBJ1-6; 7 nucleotides align to TRBD1. The CDR3 consists of 13 residues. Germline CDR1 and CDR2: MNHEY and SVGAGI. Unmatched junction bases numbered 2, after V lost 7 bases and J lost 5 bases. The DNA of the CDR3 is TGTGCCAGCAACGACAGGGATAATTCACCCCTCCACTTT. This translates into CASNDRDNSPLHF.

This clone was seen more than once but under ten times. The CDR3 protein is CATSDWDLGEQYF. The CDR3 bases are TGTGCCACCAGTGATTGGGATCTGGGGGAGCAGTACTTC. The V call is TRBV24-1, the J call TRBJ2-7; D unresolved. Germline CDR1 and CDR2: KGHDR and SFDVKD. V was trimmed by 2 bases and J by 7 bases, leaving 11 bases between them. The CDR3 is made up of 13 amino acids.

The chain recombines TRBV7-3 with TRBJ2-1; D not certain. Germline loops: CDR1 SGHTA, CDR2 FQGTGA. The CDR3 sequence is 15 residues long. The germline V and J ends were trimmed by 4 bases and 6 bases, with 16 bases remaining between them. Here the CDR3 DNA reads TGTGCCAGCAGCTCGCCAGAGTCGGTGGGCAATGAGCAGTTCTTC. The encoded protein is CASSSPESVGNEQFF.

This chain links TRBV4-1 with TRBJ1-2; D not resolved. V lost 0 bases to trimming and J lost 0 bases, with 8 bases between them. Germline loops: CDR1 MGHRA, CDR2 YSYEKL. The CDR3 spans 15 residues. Here the CDR3 reads CASSQEHKANYGYTF. The CDR3 DNA reads TGCGCCAGCAGCCAAGAACATAAGGCTAACTATGGCTACACCTTC.

J is TRBJ1-1 and V is TRBV6-5; 7 bases match TRBD1. V lost 6 bases and J lost 5; bases outside the gene matches: 3. Germline CDR1 and CDR2: MNHEY and SVGAGI. This CDR3 contains 12 residues. CDR3 in amino acids: CASRTGETEAFF. In nucleotides, the CDR3 is TGTGCCAGCAGAACAGGGGAGACTGAAGCTTTCTTT.